The 27 T cell receptor beta chains given below trace back to one sample, sequenced in a study of OX40 agonist ivuxolimab in advanced cancers. The data were produced by immunoSEQ multiplex PCR, yet TCRdb's version contains in-frame clones alone and is incomplete. This table holds about 98,000 clones, roughly 93% found once. This specimen was CD4+ or CD8+ T cells sorted from blood, taken in a trial of the OX40 agonist ivuxolimab. These receptors originate from an adult with an advanced solid tumor such as melanoma, head and neck, liver or kidney cancer.

V and J are TRBV28 and TRBJ2-7; D might be TRBD1 (6 bases). CDR1 and CDR2 (germline): MDHEN, SYDVKM. The CDR3 is 16 amino acids. V lost 1 base and J lost 3, with 16 bases in between. CDR3 bases: TGTGCCAGCAGTTTATTACAGGGTACTAGGGTCTACGAGCAGTACTTC. Translation gives CASSLLQGTRVYEQYF.

The chain links TRBV28 to TRBJ2-7; maybe TRBD2 (5 bases). From germline, CDR1 is MDHEN and CDR2 SYDVKM. CDR3 size: 15 residues. Trimming cost V 5 bases and J 3 bases, with 17 bases left between them. CDR3 residues: CASSIIARVNYEQYF. In nucleotides, the CDR3 is TGTGCCAGCAGTATTATAGCGCGCGTAAACTACGAGCAGTACTTC.

The chain carries TRBV5-1 and TRBJ1-6; TRBD1 might be the D (5 bases). Germline CDR1 and CDR2: SGHRS and YFSETQ. Trimming stripped 4 bases from V and 7 bases from J, with 15 bases between. This CDR3 has 15 residues. CDR3 residues: CASSASGTANSPLHF. In DNA form, the CDR3 reads TGCGCCAGCAGCGCGTCCGGGACGGCCAATTCACCCCTCCACTTT.

V gene TRBV4-2 combines with J gene TRBJ2-7; unclear D gene. V was cut by 4 bases and J by 3 bases, with 7 bases left in between. Germline V gives CDR1 LGHNA, CDR2 YNFKEQ. The CDR3 length is 12 residues. Here the CDR3 DNA reads TGTGCCAGCAGCCCCTCCATCTACGAGCAGTACTTC. This codes for CASSPSIYEQYF.

The chain links TRBV9 to TRBJ2-5; TRBD1 agrees at 7 bases. This CDR3 region has 16 residues. CDR1 and CDR2 (germline): SGDLS, YYNGEE. Trimming cost V 0 bases and J 0 bases; bases outside gene matches: 5. CDR3 protein: CASSVGWTGDQETQYF. The CDR3, as DNA: TGTGCCAGCAGCGTAGGCTGGACAGGAGACCAAGAGACCCAGTACTTC.

Worth noting for this clone: The sample holds other DNA sequences that translate to the same CDR3. The chain carries TRBV2 and TRBJ1-5; 7 bases agree with TRBD1. The CDR3 sequence is 13 residues long. Germline V lookup: CDR1 SNHLY, CDR2 FYNNEI. Trimming took 6 bases from V and 4 from J; bases not matched to a gene: 3. The CDR3 reads CASSGQANQPQHF. In DNA, the CDR3 is TGTGCCAGCAGCGGACAGGCTAATCAGCCCCAGCATTTT.

This rearrangement joins TRBV19 to TRBJ2-5; D unresolved. CDR3 length equals 12 residues. Trimming shortened V by 4 bases and J by 3 bases, and 6 bases separated the two germline ends. Germline assignment: CDR1 LNHDA and CDR2 SQIVND (reference sequence). CDR3 sequence: CASSTFEETQYF. The CDR3 coding sequence is TGTGCCAGTAGTACGTTTGAAGAGACCCAGTACTTC.

In this sample, this clone turned up once. The chain carries TRBV29-1 and TRBJ1-5, with no clear D. Per the germline V gene, CDR1 is SQVTM and CDR2 is ANQGSEA. The CDR3 spans 12 residues. V lost 4 bases and J 3 bases, leaving 7 bases between the germline ends. CDR3 bases: TGCAGCGTTGGGGATCTCAATCAGCCCCAGCATTTT. This encodes CSVGDLNQPQHF.

A few counts support this clone. The chain has TRBV30 and TRBJ1-5, with TRBD1 identical over 9 bases. Losses at the gene ends were 5 bases for V and 1 base for J; bases not matched to a gene: 6. The germline CDR1 and CDR2 sequences are GTSNPN and SVGIG (reference sequence). This CDR3 spans 15 amino acids. The DNA of the CDR3 is TGTGCCTGGTCCTACAGGGGGCACAGCAATCAGCCCCAGCATTTT. Its protein is CAWSYRGHSNQPQHF.

This clone was observed a single time. The chain links TRBV4-2 to TRBJ1-5; D is ambiguous. The germline V gene has CDR1 LGHNA and CDR2 YNFKEQ. V was clipped by 1 base and J by 4 bases, with 11 bases between them. The CDR3 length is 15 residues. CDR3 in DNA: TGTGCCAGCAGCCAAGCTGGTCATCCTAATCAGCCCCAGCATTTT. Translation gives CASSQAGHPNQPQHF.

This chain connects TRBV7-3 to TRBJ2-1, with no clear D. The V end lost 3 bases, the J end lost 5 bases, and 11 bases lay between the germline ends. The CDR3 spans 14 residues. The germline V gene encodes CDR1 SGHTA and CDR2 FQGTGA. In DNA, the CDR3 is TGTGCCAGCAGCTTCCCGGGTTGGGACAATGAGCAGTTCTTC. It translates to CASSFPGWDNEQFF.

The chain links TRBV4-2 to TRBJ2-4, with 7 nucleotides matching TRBD1. CDR1 and CDR2 from the germline V gene are LGHNA and YNFKEQ. The junction had 12 bases not matched to a gene; V was cut back by 0 bases and J by 7 bases. This CDR3 comprises 17 residues. The CDR3 nucleotides read TGTGCCAGCAGCCAAGATTTCGGGACAGAGTCTAGGAACATTCAGTACTTC. Protein product: CASSQDFGTESRNIQYF.

The chain recombines TRBV9 with TRBJ1-4; D unresolved. Germline V gene data show CDR1 as SGDLS and CDR2 as YYNGEE. V lost 0 bases and J lost 4, with 10 bases in between. The CDR3 loop spans 15 amino acids. Here the CDR3 reads CASSVGEAGNEKLFF. The DNA of the CDR3 is TGTGCCAGCAGCGTAGGTGAGGCCGGTAATGAAAAACTGTTTTTT.

This sequence joins TRBV5-4 and TRBJ2-5; TRBD1 agrees at 8 bases. J gave up 5 bases and V 3 bases, and 6 bases lay outside the gene matches. CDR3 length equals 14 residues. In germline, CDR1 is SGHNT, CDR2 YYREEE (reference sequence). In DNA form, the CDR3 reads TGTGCCAGCAGCTACGGGACAGGCCGGGAGACCCAGTACTTC. Translation gives CASSYGTGRETQYF. Filled out from reference TRBV5-4 and TRBJ2-5, the complete variable domain reads ETGVTQSPTHLIKTRGQQVTLRCSSQSGHNTVSWYQQALGQGPQFIFQYYREEENGRGNFPPRFSGLQFPNYSSELNVNALELDDSALYLCASSYGTGRETQYFGPGTRLLVL.

This sequence joins TRBV9 and TRBJ1-3; D ambiguous. Per the germline V gene, CDR1 is SGDLS and CDR2 is YYNGEE. The V and J ends lost 0 bases and 4 bases respectively, with 8 bases between them. This CDR3 spans 14 amino acids. The CDR3 sequence: CASSVAGPGNTIYF. The CDR3 DNA sequence: TGTGCCAGCAGCGTAGCAGGACCGGGAAACACCATATATTTT.

The chain is built from TRBV20-1 and TRBJ2-3; D gene ambiguous. This CDR3 has 11 residues. Germline values: CDR1 DFQATT, CDR2 SNEGSKA (reference sequence). V lost 4 bases to trimming and J lost 4 bases, with 6 bases between them. The CDR3 nucleotides are TGCAGTGCTAAACGATCAGATACGCAGTATTTT. The encoded protein is CSAKRSDTQYF.

The chain couples TRBV18 to TRBJ2-5; D not resolved. Per the germline V gene, CDR1 is KGHSH and CDR2 is LQKENI. There are 11 residues in the CDR3. V shed 4 bases and J shed 9 bases, with 9 bases lying between them. CDR3 sequence (DNA): TGTGCCAGCTCACTCGGCCCGGCCCAGTACTTC. Its protein is CASSLGPAQYF.

The genes are TRBV6-5 and TRBJ1-2; 8 nucleotides line up with TRBD1. Germline CDR1 is MNHEY and CDR2 is SVGAGI. The CDR3 totals 14 residues. Trimming took 6 bases from V and 1 from J; bases not matched to a gene: 4. This CDR3 reads CASRNRGFNYGYTF. For the CDR3, the DNA is TGTGCCAGCAGGAACAGGGGGTTTAACTATGGCTACACCTTC.

The sample holds one count of this clone. The chain carries TRBV30 and TRBJ2-3; TRBD2 aligns across 10 bases. The CDR3 contains 14 residues. Trimming took 3 bases from V and 8 from J; bases not matched to a gene: 8. Germline CDR1 and CDR2: GTSNPN and SVGIG (reference sequence). CDR3 residues: CAWRAGGTLGTQYF. In DNA, the CDR3 is TGTGCCTGGAGAGCGGGGGGGACTCTCGGTACGCAGTATTTT. The variable domain in full, with the rest retrieved from reference TRBV30 and TRBJ2-3, is SQTIHQWPATLVQPVGSPLSLECTVEGTSNPNLYWYRQAAGRGLQLLFYSVGIGQISSEVPQNLSASRPQDRQFILSSKKLLLSDSGFYLCAWRAGGTLGTQYFGPGTRLTVL.

This chain joins TRBV18 and TRBJ1-5; D uncertain. Per germline, CDR1 KGHSH and CDR2 LQKENI. The CDR3 runs 13 residues. The V and J ends lost 3 bases and 7 bases respectively, with 10 bases between them. The CDR3 DNA is TGTGCCAGCTCACCCCAGGATCTGCAGCCCCAGCATTTT. This encodes CASSPQDLQPQHF.

The V gene is TRBV4-1, the J gene TRBJ2-3; D ambiguous. V gave up 1 base and J gave up 0 bases, with 14 bases separating them. The CDR3 has 17 residues. Looked up from germline, CDR1 is MGHRA and CDR2 is YSYEKL. CDR3: CASSQGASFFSTDTQYF. Here the CDR3 DNA reads TGCGCCAGCAGCCAAGGGGCTTCCTTCTTTAGCACAGATACGCAGTATTTT.

The V and J genes are TRBV28 and TRBJ1-2; D remains unclear. Germline V gives CDR1 MDHEN, CDR2 SYDVKM. Trimming removed 1 base at V and 7 bases at J, with 7 bases between. The CDR3 length is 12 residues. This CDR3 is CASSLSWSGYTF. In DNA, the CDR3 is TGTGCCAGCAGTTTATCGTGGAGTGGCTACACCTTC.

V gene TRBV11-2 combines with J gene TRBJ1-1; possible D gene TRBD1, 6 bases. CDR1 SGHAT and CDR2 FQNNGV come from the germline V gene. Trimming left V 4 bases short and J 0 bases short, with 9 bases between. This CDR3 comprises 14 residues. The CDR3 DNA reads as TGTGCCAGCAGCTCCTGGACAGTGAACACTGAAGCTTTCTTT. Protein sequence: CASSSWTVNTEAFF.

The chain carries TRBV7-2 and TRBJ2-1; 7 bases are shared with TRBD2. Germline values: CDR1 SGHTA, CDR2 FQGNSA. Trimming cost V 7 bases and J 0 bases; bases outside gene matches: 9. CDR3 length equals 16 residues. This CDR3 reads CASTQTSSLSYNEQFF. Written as DNA, the CDR3 is TGTGCCAGCACCCAGACTAGCTCCCTCTCCTACAATGAGCAGTTCTTC.

The J gene is TRBJ2-3, the V gene TRBV5-1, with 13 bases aligning to TRBD2. The trim removed 4 bases at V and 0 bases at J, leaving 5 bases unmatched. The CDR3 contains 17 residues. The germline V gene has CDR1 SGHRS and CDR2 YFSETQ. The CDR3 bases are TGCGCCAGCAGCCGGACTAGCGGGGGCCACAGCACAGATACGCAGTATTTT. Its translation is CASSRTSGGHSTDTQYF.

This rearrangement joins TRBV20-1 to TRBJ2-7; D is undetermined. Per germline, CDR1 DFQATT and CDR2 SNEGSKA (reference sequence). Trimming took off 4 bases at V and 8 bases at J, with 12 bases between the two ends. The CDR3 length is 11 residues. This CDR3 is CSATTLGQQYV. The CDR3 bases are TGCAGTGCTACCACCCTTGGGCAGCAGTACGTC.

This clone was detected only once. The chain carries TRBV7-9 and TRBJ2-5; unclear D gene. The germline V and J ends were trimmed by 2 bases and 4 bases, with 8 bases remaining between them. Germline-derived CDR1 and CDR2 are SEHNR and FQNEAQ (reference sequence). The length of the CDR3 is 13 residues. CDR3 DNA: TGTGCCAGCAGCTTAACAACCGGAGAGACCCAGTACTTC. Amino acid sequence: CASSLTTGETQYF.